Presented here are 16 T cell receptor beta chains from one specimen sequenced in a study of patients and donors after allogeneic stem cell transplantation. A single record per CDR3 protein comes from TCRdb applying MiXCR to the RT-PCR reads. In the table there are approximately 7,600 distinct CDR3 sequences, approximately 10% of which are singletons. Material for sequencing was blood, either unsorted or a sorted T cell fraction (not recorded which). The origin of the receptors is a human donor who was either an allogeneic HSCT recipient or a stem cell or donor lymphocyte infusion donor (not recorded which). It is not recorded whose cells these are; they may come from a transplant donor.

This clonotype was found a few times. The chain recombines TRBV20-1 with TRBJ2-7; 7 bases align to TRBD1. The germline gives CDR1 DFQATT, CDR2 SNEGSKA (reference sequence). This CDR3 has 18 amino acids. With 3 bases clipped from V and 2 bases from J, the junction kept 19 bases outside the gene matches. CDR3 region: CSASEMDRSIADTYEQYF. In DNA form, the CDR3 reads TGCAGTGCTAGTGAAATGGACAGGTCAATCGCGGATACCTACGAGCAGTACTTC.

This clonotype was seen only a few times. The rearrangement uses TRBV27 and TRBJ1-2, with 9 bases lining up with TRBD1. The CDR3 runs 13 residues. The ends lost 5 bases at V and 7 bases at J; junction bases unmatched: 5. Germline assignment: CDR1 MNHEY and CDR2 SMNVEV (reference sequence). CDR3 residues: CASSLRTGVGYTF. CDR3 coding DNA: TGTGCCAGCAGTCTAAGGACAGGGGTTGGCTACACCTTC.

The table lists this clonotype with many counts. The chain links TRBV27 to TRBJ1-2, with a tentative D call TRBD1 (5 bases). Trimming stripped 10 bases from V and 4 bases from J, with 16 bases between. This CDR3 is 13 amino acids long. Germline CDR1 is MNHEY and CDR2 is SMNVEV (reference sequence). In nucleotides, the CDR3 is TGTGCCACCCAGGGTGCGGGGACCTATGGCTACACCTTC. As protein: CATQGAGTYGYTF.

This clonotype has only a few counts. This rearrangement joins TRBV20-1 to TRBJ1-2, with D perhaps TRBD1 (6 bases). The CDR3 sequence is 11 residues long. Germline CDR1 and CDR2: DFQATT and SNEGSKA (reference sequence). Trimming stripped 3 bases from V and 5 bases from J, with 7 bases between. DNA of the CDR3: TGCAGTGCTAGTACAGGGTATGGCTACACCTTC. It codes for CSASTGYGYTF.

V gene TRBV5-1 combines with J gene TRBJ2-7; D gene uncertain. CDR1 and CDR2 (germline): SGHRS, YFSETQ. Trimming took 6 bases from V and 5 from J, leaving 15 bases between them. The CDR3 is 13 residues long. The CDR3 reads CASKGTAGHEQYF. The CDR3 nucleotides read TGCGCCAGCAAGGGTACGGCCGGTCACGAGCAGTACTTC. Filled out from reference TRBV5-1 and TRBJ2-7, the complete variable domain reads KAGVTQTPRYLIKTRGQQVTLSCSPISGHRSVSWYQQTPGQGLQFLFEYFSETQRNKGNFPGRFSGRQFSNSRSEMNVSTLELGDSALYLCASKGTAGHEQYFGPGTRLTVT.

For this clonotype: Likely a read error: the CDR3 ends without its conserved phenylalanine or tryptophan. The CDR3 region has the DNA TGCGCCAGCAGCTTGGACAGAAATACGCAGTATATT. The encoded protein is CASSLDRNTQYI. The chain combines TRBV5-1 with TRBJ2-3; D is undetermined. The CDR3 runs 12 residues. V lost 0 bases and J 7 bases, leaving 6 bases between the germline ends. Germline V gives CDR1 SGHRS, CDR2 YFSETQ.

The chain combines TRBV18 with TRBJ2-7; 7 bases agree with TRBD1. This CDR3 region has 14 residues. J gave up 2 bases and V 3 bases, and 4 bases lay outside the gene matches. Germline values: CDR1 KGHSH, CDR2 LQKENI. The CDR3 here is CASSPLQGTYEQYF. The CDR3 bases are TGTGCCAGCTCACCCTTACAGGGGACCTACGAGCAGTACTTC. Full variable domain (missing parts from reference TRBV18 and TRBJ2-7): NAGVMQNPRHLVRRRGQEARLRCSPMKGHSHVYWYRQLPEEGLKFMVYLQKENIIDESGMPKERFSAEFPKEGPSILRIQQVVRGDSAAYFCASSPLQGTYEQYFGPGTRLTVT.

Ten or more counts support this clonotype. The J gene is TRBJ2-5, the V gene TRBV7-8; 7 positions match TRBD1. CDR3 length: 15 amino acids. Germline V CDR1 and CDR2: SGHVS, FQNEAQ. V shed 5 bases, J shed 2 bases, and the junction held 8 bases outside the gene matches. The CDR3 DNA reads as TGTGCCAGCAGCAACGCCCCGGGACAGCAAGAGACCCAGTACTTC. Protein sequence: CASSNAPGQQETQYF. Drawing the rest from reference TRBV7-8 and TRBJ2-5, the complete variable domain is GAGVSQSPRYKVAKRGQDVALRCDPISGHVSLFWYQQALGQGPEFLTYFQNEAQLDKSGLPSDRFFAERPEGSVSTLKIQRTQQEDSAVYLCASSNAPGQQETQYFGPGTRLLVL.

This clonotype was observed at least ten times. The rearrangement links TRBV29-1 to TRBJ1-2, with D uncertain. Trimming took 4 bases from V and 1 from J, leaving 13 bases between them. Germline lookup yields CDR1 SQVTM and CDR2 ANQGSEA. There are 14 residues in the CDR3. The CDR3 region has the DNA TGCAGCGTTGCCTGGGAGGAACTTAACTATGGCTACACCTTC. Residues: CSVAWEELNYGYTF.

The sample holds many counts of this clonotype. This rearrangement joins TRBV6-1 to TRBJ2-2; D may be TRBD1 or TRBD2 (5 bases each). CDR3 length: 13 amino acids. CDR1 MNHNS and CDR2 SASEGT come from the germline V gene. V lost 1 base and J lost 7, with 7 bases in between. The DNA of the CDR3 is TGTGCCAGCAGTGAAGGGGGGTACGGGGAGCTGTTTTTT. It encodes CASSEGGYGELFF.

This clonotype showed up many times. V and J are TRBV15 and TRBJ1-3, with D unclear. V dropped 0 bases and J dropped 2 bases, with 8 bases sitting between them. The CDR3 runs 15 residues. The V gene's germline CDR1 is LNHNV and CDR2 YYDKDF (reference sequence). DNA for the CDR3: TGTGCCACCAGCAGAGATACTGGGACTGGAAACACCATATATTTT. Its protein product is CATSRDTGTGNTIYF.

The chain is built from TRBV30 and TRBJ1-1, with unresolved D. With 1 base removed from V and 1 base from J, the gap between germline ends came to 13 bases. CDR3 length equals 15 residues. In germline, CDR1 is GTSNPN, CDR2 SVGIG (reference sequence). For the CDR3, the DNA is TGTGCCTGGAGTGGAACCTGGACGGCGAACACTGAAGCTTTCTTT. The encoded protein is CAWSGTWTANTEAFF.

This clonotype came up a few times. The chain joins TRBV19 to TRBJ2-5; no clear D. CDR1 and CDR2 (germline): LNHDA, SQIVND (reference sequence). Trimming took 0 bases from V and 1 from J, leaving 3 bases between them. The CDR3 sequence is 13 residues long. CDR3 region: CASSIDFQETQYF. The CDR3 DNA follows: TGTGCCAGTAGTATAGACTTCCAAGAGACCCAGTACTTC.

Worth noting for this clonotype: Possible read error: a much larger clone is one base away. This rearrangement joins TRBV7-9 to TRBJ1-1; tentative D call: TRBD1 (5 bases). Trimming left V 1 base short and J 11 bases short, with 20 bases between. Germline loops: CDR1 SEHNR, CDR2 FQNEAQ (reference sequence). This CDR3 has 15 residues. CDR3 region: CASSLDTGLPRLAFF. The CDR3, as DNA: TGTGCCAGCAGCTTAGACACAGGATTACCCAGGCTGGCTTTCTTT.

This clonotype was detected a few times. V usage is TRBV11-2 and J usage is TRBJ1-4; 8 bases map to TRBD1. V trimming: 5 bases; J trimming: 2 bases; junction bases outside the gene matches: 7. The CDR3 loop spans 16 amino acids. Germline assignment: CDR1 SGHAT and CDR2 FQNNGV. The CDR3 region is CASSEQGAGTNEKLFF. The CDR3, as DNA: TGTGCCAGCAGCGAGCAGGGGGCCGGCACTAATGAAAAACTGTTTTTT.

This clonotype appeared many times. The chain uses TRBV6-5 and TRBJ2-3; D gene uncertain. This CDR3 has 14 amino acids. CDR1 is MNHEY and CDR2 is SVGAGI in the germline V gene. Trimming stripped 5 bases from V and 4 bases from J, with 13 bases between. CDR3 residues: CASSQTTGPDTQYF. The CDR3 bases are TGTGCCAGCAGTCAAACGACGGGCCCAGATACGCAGTATTTT.